One sample yielded the 3 T cell receptor beta chains listed below, sequenced in a study of cytomegalovirus exposure and HLA in healthy donors. The PCR used 60 Vbeta and 13 Jbeta primers. Profiled with immunoSEQ multiplex PCR; TCRdb holds only in-frame clones, not every one. Here the sample spans under 55,000 clones, about three quarters being singletons. Sequencing was done on a sample of PBMCs. These receptors originate from a man younger than 35 in good health and CMV-seronegative.

The chain carries TRBV6-6 and TRBJ2-1; 8 bases map to TRBD2. CDR1 and CDR2 from the germline V gene are MNHNY and SVGAGI (reference sequence). The V gene end was trimmed by 6 bases and the J gene end by 0 bases; junction bases not matched to a gene: 4. This CDR3 has 15 amino acids. The CDR3 sequence: CASSPGTSSYNEQFF. The CDR3 DNA follows: TGTGCCAGCAGCCCCGGGACTAGCTCCTACAATGAGCAGTTCTTC.

The chain combines TRBV28 with TRBJ2-5, with 9 nucleotides matching TRBD2. The V gene's germline CDR1 is MDHEN and CDR2 SYDVKM. The CDR3 contains 15 residues. The trim removed 9 bases at V and 4 bases at J, leaving 12 bases unmatched. CDR3 residues: CASPRGGGRGETQYF. The DNA of the CDR3 is TGTGCCAGTCCACGCGGCGGCGGGAGGGGAGAGACCCAGTACTTC.

V usage is TRBV27 and J usage is TRBJ2-5; D may be TRBD1 (6 bases). The germline V gene has CDR1 MNHEY and CDR2 SMNVEV (reference sequence). The V end was cut by 6 bases, the J end by 5 bases, with 13 bases between. CDR3 size: 13 residues. The DNA for the CDR3 is TGTGCCAGCAGCAGAACAGGGTGGGAGACCCAGTACTTC. Translating it yields CASSRTGWETQYF.